This entry concerns a single T cell receptor beta chain. Its specificity is not known. This sample is drawn from a study of OX40 agonist ivuxolimab in advanced cancers. About the research overall: Treatment of patients was with ivuxolimab, an agonistic anti-OX40 (CD134) antibody. Ivuxolimab doses were 0.01, 0.1, 0.3, 1.5, 3 or 10 mg/kg every 2 weeks. From roughly 20 to 85 years was the age range, with a mean of about 54 years, and around 84% were male.

The assay was immunoSEQ multiplex PCR, and TCRdb's table has in-frame clones only and misses some. The sample comprises approximately 61,000 clones, 70% to 90% of which are singletons, and around 0.37% rests with the top ten. Between the trimmed V and J ends, which lost 0 bases and 7 bases, there was a span of 7 bases. This CDR3 contains 14 residues. Germline CDR1 reads SEHNR; CDR2 reads FQNEAQ (reference sequence). Study results and limitations: CD8+ T cells (on average) carried more expanded clones than CD4+ T cells.

The chain combines TRBV7-9 with TRBJ1-6; D is unclear. Here the sequenced sample was CD4+ or CD8+ T cells sorted from blood, taken in a trial of the OX40 agonist ivuxolimab. The TCR originated in an adult with an advanced solid tumor such as melanoma, head and neck, liver or kidney cancer. In DNA form, the CDR3 reads TGTGCCAGCAGCTTAGCAGGGAGGAATTCACCCCTCCACTTT. It codes for CASSLAGRNSPLHF.